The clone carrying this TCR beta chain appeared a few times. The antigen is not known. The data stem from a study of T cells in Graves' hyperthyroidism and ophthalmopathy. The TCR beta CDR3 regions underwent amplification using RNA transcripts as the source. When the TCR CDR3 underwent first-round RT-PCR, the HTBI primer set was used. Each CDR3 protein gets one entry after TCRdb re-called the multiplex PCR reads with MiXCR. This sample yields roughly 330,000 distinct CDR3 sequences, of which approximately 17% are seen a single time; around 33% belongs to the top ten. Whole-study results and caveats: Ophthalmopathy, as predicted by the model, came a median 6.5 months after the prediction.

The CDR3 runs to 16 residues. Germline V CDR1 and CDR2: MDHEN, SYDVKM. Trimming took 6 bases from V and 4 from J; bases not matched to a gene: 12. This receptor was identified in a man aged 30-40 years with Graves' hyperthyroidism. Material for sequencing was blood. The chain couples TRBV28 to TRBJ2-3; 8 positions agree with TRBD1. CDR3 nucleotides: TGTGCCAGCAGCGACACTGGGACAGGTCCCCCAGATACGCAGTATTTT. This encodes CASSDTGTGPPDTQYF.